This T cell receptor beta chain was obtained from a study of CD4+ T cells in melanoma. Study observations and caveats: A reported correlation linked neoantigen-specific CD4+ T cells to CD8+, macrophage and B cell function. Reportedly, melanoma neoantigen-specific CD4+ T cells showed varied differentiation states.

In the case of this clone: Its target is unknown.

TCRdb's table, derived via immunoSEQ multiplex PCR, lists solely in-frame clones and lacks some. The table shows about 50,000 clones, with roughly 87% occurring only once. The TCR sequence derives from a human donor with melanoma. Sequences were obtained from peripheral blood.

The CDR3 is CASSQVRGSSYNEQFF. In DNA, the CDR3 is TGTGCCAGCAGCCAAGTCAGGGGGTCTTCCTACAATGAGCAGTTCTTC. V and J are TRBV14 and TRBJ2-1; 7 positions agree with TRBD1. Germline lookup yields CDR1 SGHDN and CDR2 FVKESK. The CDR3 is 16 residues long. J lost 1 base, V lost 1 base, and 4 bases had no gene match.